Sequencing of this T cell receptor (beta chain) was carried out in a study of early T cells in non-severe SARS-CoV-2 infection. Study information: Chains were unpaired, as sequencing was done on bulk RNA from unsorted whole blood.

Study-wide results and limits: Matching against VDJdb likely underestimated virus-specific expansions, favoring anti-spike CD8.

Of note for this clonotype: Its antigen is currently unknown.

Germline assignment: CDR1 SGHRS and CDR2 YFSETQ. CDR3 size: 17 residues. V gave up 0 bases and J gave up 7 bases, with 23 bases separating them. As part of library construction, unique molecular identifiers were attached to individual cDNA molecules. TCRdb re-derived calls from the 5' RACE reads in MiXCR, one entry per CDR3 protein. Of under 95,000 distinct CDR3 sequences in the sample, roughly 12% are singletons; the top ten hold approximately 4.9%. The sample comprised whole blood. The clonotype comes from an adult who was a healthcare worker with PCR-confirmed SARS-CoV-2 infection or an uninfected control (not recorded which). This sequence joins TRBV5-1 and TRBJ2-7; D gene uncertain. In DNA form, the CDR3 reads TGCGCCAGCAGCTTGGAACCCCCGCCAGGACCCTCGAGGGAGCAGTACTTC. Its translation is CASSLEPPPGPSREQYF.